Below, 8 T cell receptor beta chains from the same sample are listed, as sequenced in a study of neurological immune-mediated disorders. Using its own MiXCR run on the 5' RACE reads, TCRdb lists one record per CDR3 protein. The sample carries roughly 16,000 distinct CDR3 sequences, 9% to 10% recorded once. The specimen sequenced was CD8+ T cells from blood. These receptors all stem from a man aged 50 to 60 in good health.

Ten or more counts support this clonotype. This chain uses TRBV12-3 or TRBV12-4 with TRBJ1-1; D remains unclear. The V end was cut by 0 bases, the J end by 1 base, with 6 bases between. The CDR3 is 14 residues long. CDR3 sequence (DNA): TGTGCCAGCAGTTTAGCGCCCTGGAACACTGAAGCTTTCTTT. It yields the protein CASSLAPWNTEAFF.

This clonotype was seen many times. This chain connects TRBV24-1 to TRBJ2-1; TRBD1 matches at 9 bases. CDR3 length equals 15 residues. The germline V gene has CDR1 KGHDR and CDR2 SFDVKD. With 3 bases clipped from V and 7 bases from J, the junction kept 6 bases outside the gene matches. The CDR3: CATSDGDRVGNEQFF. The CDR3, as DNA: TGTGCCACCAGTGATGGGGACAGGGTGGGAAATGAGCAGTTCTTC.

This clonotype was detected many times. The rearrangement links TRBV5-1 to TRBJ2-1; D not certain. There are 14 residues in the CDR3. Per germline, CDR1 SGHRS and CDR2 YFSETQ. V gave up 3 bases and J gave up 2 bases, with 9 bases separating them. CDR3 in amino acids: CASSSLYPYNEQFF. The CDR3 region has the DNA TGCGCCAGCAGCTCCCTTTACCCCTACAATGAGCAGTTCTTC.

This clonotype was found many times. For the CDR3, the DNA is TGCAGTGCTTCTAGGAGGGGGTCCGGGGAGCTGTTTTTT. It specifies CSASRRGSGELFF. J is TRBJ2-2 and V is TRBV20-1; D tentatively fits TRBD1 or TRBD2 (6 bases each). This CDR3 region has 13 residues. V was pared by 5 bases and J by 6 bases, with 13 bases between. Looked up from germline, CDR1 is DFQATT and CDR2 is SNEGSKA (reference sequence).

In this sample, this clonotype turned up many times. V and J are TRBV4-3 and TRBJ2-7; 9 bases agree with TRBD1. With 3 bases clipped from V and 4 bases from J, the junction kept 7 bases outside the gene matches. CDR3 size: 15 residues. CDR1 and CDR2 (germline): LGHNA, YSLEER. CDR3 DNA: TGCGCCAGCAGCCAGCATCCCGGGACAGGGTACGAGCAGTACTTC. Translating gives CASSQHPGTGYEQYF.

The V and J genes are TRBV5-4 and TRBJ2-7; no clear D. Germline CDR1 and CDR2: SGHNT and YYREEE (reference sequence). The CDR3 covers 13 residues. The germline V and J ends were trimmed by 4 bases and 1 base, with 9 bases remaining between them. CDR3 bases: TGTGCCAGCAGCCCATCCCGTTCCTACGAGCAGTACTTC. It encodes CASSPSRSYEQYF.

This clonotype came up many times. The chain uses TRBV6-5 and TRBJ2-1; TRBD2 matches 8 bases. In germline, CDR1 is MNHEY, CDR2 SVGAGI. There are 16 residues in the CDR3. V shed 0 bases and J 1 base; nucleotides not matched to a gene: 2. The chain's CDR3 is CASSYSSGRSYNEQFF. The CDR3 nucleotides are TGTGCCAGCAGTTACTCGAGCGGGAGATCCTACAATGAGCAGTTCTTC.

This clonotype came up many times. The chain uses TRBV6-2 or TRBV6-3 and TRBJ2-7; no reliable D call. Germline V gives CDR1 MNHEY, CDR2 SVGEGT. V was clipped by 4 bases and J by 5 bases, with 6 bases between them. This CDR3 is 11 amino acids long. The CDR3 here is CASSSNDEQYF. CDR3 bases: TGTGCCAGCAGTTCTAACGACGAGCAGTACTTC.